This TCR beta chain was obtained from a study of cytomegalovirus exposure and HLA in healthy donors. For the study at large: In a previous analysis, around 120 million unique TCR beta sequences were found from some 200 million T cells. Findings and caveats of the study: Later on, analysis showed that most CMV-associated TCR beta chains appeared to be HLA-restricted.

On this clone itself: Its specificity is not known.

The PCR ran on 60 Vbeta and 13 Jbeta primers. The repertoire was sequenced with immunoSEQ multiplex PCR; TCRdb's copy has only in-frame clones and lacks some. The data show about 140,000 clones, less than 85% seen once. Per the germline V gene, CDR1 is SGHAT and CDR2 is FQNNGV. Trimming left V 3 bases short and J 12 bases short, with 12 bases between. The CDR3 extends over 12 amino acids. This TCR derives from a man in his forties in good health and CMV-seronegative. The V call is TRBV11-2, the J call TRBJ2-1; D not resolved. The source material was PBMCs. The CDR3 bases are TGTGCCAGCAGCTTTGGCGGAGATGGGCAGTTCTTC. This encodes CASSFGGDGQFF.